This T cell receptor (beta chain) was captured by sequencing in a study of blood T cell repertoires in COVID-19 (dated by TCRdb to about 2020). For the study in its entirety: Collaborator samples came from the United States, Italy and Spain and covered acute and convalescent phases of COVID-19. The material from the prospective study consisted of cDNA or gDNA derived from T cells, B-cell-depleted T cells, or PBMCs. Deeply sampled blood TCRbeta repertoires from subjects exposed to, actively infected with, or recovered from COVID-19 were included in the dataset. The repertoires were made available in a free public database intended to serve as a resource for research on the immune response to SARS-CoV-2. Samples came from the ongoing ImmuneRACE study (first 160 participants) plus 1,254 subjects from 6 global collaborators. The sample metadata nearly always contained a de-identified subject ID, COVID-19 status, age in years and sex. Where HLA class I and class II types were available, the types were taken from metadata supplied by the sample provider, not from assay-based typing.

Points the paper makes about the study in general: The quantity of clinical and demographic metadata differed by source and by participant and was supplied without curation.

Comment on this clone: Its antigen target is currently unknown. Nothing much larger sits one base from this clone, and base qualities are not available.

The immunoSEQ Assay, a bias-controlled multiplex PCR, was used to amplify TCRbeta CDR3 regions from genomic DNA. In the authors' own workflow: The number of nucleated cells in each sample was estimated by amplification of reference gene primers within the assay. Sequence reads were collapsed and filtered to measure the absolute abundance of every unique TCRbeta CDR3 rearrangement. For each sample, productive Simpson clonality was calculated as the square root of Simpson's diversity index across productive rearrangements. Held by TCRdb, this immuneACCESS table contains in-frame sequences only and omits some clones. Under half of the omission traces to an unresolved V gene where checked; the cause of the rest is unknown. V and J calls and clone size are given by that table; D and trimming were obtained from the DNA. Counted in this sample were a few hundred thousand clones; around nine tenths of them appeared once. Together, the top ten hold about 9.4% of the sample.

The CDR3 numbers 15 residues from cysteine through phenylalanine. The only DNA kept is the CDR3, 45 bases in frame from the first base. CDR1 and CDR2 (MRHNA, SNTAGT) derive from the germline V gene. The V end gives up 8 bases and the J end 5 bases, leaving 7 bases in the junction not matched to a gene. Enrolling through a virtual design, the prospective study's participants ranged in age from about 18 to 89 years and lived across some 23 United States geographic areas. In the prospective study, cohorts were assigned on the basis of participant-reported clinical history obtained from a screening survey and a study questionnaire. Recovered participants in ImmuneRACE Cohort 3 were defined as having two consecutive negative NP/OP PCR tests, clearance from a healthcare professional, or resolution of symptoms. In the prospective study, whole blood, serum and a nasopharyngeal or oropharyngeal swab were collected from each participant by mobile phlebotomists. Participants in the prospective study had the option to provide additional blood draws and questionnaires over a roughly 2-month period. Before DNA extraction, blood samples from the prospective study were shipped at room temperature or frozen.

The chain joins TRBV6-4 to TRBJ2-2; TRBD1 fits 11 bases in the junction. The TCR comes from a woman between 50 and 59 years old who had recovered from COVID-19. The sequenced sample was PBMCs or T cells enriched from blood (not recorded which). The nucleotides are TGTGCCAGCCGGAGAGGGACAGGGGGGACCGGGGAGCTGTTTTTT. This sequence encodes CASRRGTGGTGELFF.